Listed here are 20 T cell receptor beta chains from one sample, sequenced in a study of blood T cells in healthy people across ages. Primed by a sample-barcoded 5' primer and a J-beta primer mix, a second PCR proceeded for about 6 to 12 cycles. TCRdb redid the calling of the 5' RACE reads with MiXCR, one entry per CDR3 protein. The sample shows around 1,800,000 distinct CDR3 sequences, around 42% of them seen only once. Material for sequencing was blood. The receptor set was obtained from a human donor in good health.

V is TRBV5-4 and J is TRBJ2-4; TRBD2 matches at 7 bases. V lost 2 bases to trimming and J lost 0 bases; unmatched junction nucleotides: 8. CDR3 length equals 17 residues. Germline CDR1 reads SGHNT; CDR2 reads YYREEE (reference sequence). In DNA, the CDR3 is TGTGCCAGCAGCTTATCGGGGGGAGGGCTAGCCAAAAACATTCAGTACTTC. This codes for CASSLSGGGLAKNIQYF.

The chain recombines TRBV5-1 with TRBJ2-4; 8 bases fit TRBD1. TRBJ2-7 matches the DNA end more closely, so the J call is doubtful. This CDR3 is built from 15 residues. The germline V gene encodes CDR1 SGHRS and CDR2 YFSETQ. The CDR3 loop is CASSFWTGSNYEQYF. CDR3 nucleotides: TGCGCCAGCAGCTTCTGGACAGGGAGCAACTACGAGCAGTACTTC.

Points on this clonotype: A read error may account for a junction end that differs from germline. The V and J genes are TRBV7-2 and TRBJ1-2, with 9 positions matching TRBD1. The CDR3 spans 15 residues. Looked up from germline, CDR1 is SGHTA and CDR2 is FQGNSA. The CDR3, as DNA: TGCGCCAGCAGCTTAGAGATCAACAGGGGGCGTGGCTACACCTTC. This sequence encodes CASSLEINRGRGYTF.

This chain links TRBV7-2 with TRBJ1-5; 7 positions match TRBD1. V shed 4 bases and J 9 bases; nucleotides not matched to a gene: 3. This CDR3 region has 12 residues. In germline, CDR1 is SGHTA, CDR2 FQGNSA. CDR3 amino acids: CASSSNRGPQHF. In DNA, the CDR3 is TGTGCCAGCAGCTCTAACAGGGGGCCCCAGCATTTT.

This chain uses TRBV3-1 with TRBJ1-2; 10 bases match TRBD1. CDR3 length: 14 residues. With 7 bases clipped from V and 5 bases from J, the junction kept 7 bases outside the gene matches. The V gene's germline CDR1 is LGHDT and CDR2 YNNKEL (reference sequence). CDR3: CASTPGQGRYGYTF. Written as DNA, the CDR3 is TGTGCCAGCACCCCGGGACAGGGGAGATATGGCTACACCTTC.

The rearrangement uses TRBV7-2 and TRBJ1-4, with D perhaps matching TRBD1 (5 bases). V lost 5 bases and J 3 bases, leaving 16 bases between the germline ends. Germline CDR1 and CDR2: SGHTA and FQGNSA. The CDR3 consists of 16 residues. The CDR3 reads CASSGAPVWANEKLFF. The CDR3 coding sequence is TGTGCCAGCAGCGGGGCCCCCGTGTGGGCTAATGAAAAACTGTTTTTT. Filled out from reference TRBV7-2 and TRBJ1-4, the complete variable domain reads GAGVSQSPSNKVTEKGKDVELRCDPISGHTALYWYRQSLGQGLEFLIYFQGNSAPDKSGLPSDRFSAERTGGSVSTLTIQRTQQEDSAVYLCASSGAPVWANEKLFFGSGTQLSVL.

Comments on this clonotype: One junction end disagrees with the germline gene, perhaps due to a read error. The rearrangement uses TRBV12-3 or TRBV12-4 and TRBJ1-6; no definite D call. The CDR3 runs 14 residues. The CDR3 loop reads CTSRFSRNNSPLHF. CDR3 bases: TGTACCAGCAGGTTCTCTCGGAACAATTCACCCCTCCACTTT.

The gene calls are TRBV6-1 and TRBJ2-7; D might be TRBD2 (5 bases). CDR1 MNHNS and CDR2 SASEGT come from the germline V gene. V gave up 0 bases and J gave up 2 bases, with 11 bases separating them. The CDR3 is 15 amino acids. The CDR3 region has the DNA TGTGCCAGCAGTGAAGCAAGCGGCTCGACCTACGAGCAGTACTTC. It yields the protein CASSEASGSTYEQYF.

This clonotype was found once. A much larger clonotype is one base distant, so this may be a read error. This rearrangement joins TRBV6-2 or TRBV6-3 to TRBJ2-7; D not resolved. There are 11 residues in the CDR3. CDR1 is MNHEY and CDR2 is SVGEGT in the germline V gene. CDR3 region: CACSGSTEQYF. The CDR3 DNA reads TGTGCCTGCAGTGGGTCCACCGAGCAGTACTTC.

This rearrangement joins TRBV21-1 to TRBJ2-5; TRBD1, as called in the table, went unchecked against the DNA. The assigned J gene may be wrong: the sequence end matches TRBJ2-7 better. TRBV21-1 is an annotated pseudogene. This CDR3 is 18 amino acids long. The CDR3 bases are TGTGCCAGCAGCATATGTCCCGGGACAGGGGTCGGCTGTGACGAGCAGTACTTC. Residues: CASSICPGTGVGCDEQYF.

The chain uses TRBV29-1 and TRBJ1-2; a possible D gene is TRBD1 (5 bases). Germline assignment: CDR1 SQVTM and CDR2 ANQGSEA. The V and J ends lost 7 bases and 2 bases respectively, with 14 bases between them. The CDR3 loop spans 13 amino acids. The DNA of the CDR3 is TGCAGCGCCCAGGGATCTATCAACTATGGCTACACCTTC. It yields the protein CSAQGSINYGYTF.

This chain links TRBV29-1 with TRBJ2-7; 12 bases align to TRBD1. V dropped 7 bases and J dropped 4; count of bases not matched to a gene: 8. Germline assignment: CDR1 SQVTM and CDR2 ANQGSEA. CDR3 length: 14 residues. CDR3 amino acids: CSALGQGATYEQYF. In DNA, the CDR3 is TGCAGCGCCCTGGGACAGGGGGCCACGTACGAGCAGTACTTC.

This clonotype was picked up a small number of times. The chain recombines TRBV7-2 with TRBJ2-1; D is undetermined. Trimming removed 5 bases at V and 4 bases at J, with 12 bases between. Germline assignment: CDR1 SGHTA and CDR2 FQGNSA. The CDR3 contains 14 residues. The CDR3 loop reads CASSPPQNYNEQFF. CDR3 DNA sequence: TGTGCCAGCAGCCCCCCTCAGAATTACAATGAGCAGTTCTTC. The full variable domain, in which reference TRBV7-2 and TRBJ2-1 provide the parts outside the CDR3, is GAGVSQSPSNKVTEKGKDVELRCDPISGHTALYWYRQSLGQGLEFLIYFQGNSAPDKSGLPSDRFSAERTGGSVSTLTIQRTQQEDSAVYLCASSPPQNYNEQFFGPGTRLTVL.

This clonotype showed up just a few times. One junction end does not reproduce the germline sequence, and a read error may be involved. The chain has TRBV24-1 and TRBJ2-6; D gene unclear. The CDR3 spans 17 residues. The germline V gene encodes CDR1 KGHDR and CDR2 SFDVKD. The DNA for the CDR3 is TGTGCCACCAGTGATAGGAAAAGCCTTTCTGAGGCCAACGTCCTGACTTTC. This translates into CATSDRKSLSEANVLTF.

This clonotype was counted between two and nine times. This sequence joins TRBV28 and TRBJ2-5; 11 bases fit TRBD1. With the DNA end fitting TRBJ2-7 better, the J assignment may be wrong. CDR3 length: 15 residues. Germline CDR1 is MDHEN and CDR2 is SYDVKM. The CDR3 bases are TGTGCCAGCAGTTTACGGACAGGGGGCATGGACGAGCAGTACTTC. This translates into CASSLRTGGMDEQYF.

The CDR3 DNA sequence: TGTGCCAGCACTCTGGACCGCGAGGTAGACGAGACCCAGTACTTC. It yields the protein CASTLDREVDETQYF. The chain combines TRBV6-6 with TRBJ2-5; D gene uncertain. V lost 7 bases to trimming and J lost 5 bases, with 20 bases between them. The germline V gene encodes CDR1 MNHNY and CDR2 SVGAGI (reference sequence). This CDR3 has 15 amino acids.

This clonotype occurred a few times. V gene TRBV3-1 combines with J gene TRBJ2-7; D uncertain. Germline loops: CDR1 LGHDT, CDR2 YNNKEL (reference sequence). The CDR3 is 15 residues long. V lost 0 bases to trimming and J lost 2 bases, with 11 bases between them. CDR3 protein: CASSQDWAEPYEQYF. Written as DNA, the CDR3 is TGTGCCAGCAGCCAAGATTGGGCTGAGCCCTACGAGCAGTACTTC.

To note about this clonotype: Its ends do not fully match the called genes, so a read error is possible. The CDR3 region is CVSSSTRGVEQYF. The CDR3 nucleotides are TGTGTCAGCAGCTCAACTAGGGGAGTCGAGCAGTACTTC. This chain joins TRBV12-3 or TRBV12-4 and TRBJ2-7; D is perhaps TRBD1 or TRBD2 (5 bases each). There are 13 residues in the CDR3.

The chain combines TRBV7-2 with TRBJ1-1, with D tentatively TRBD1 (5 bases). V was pared by 6 bases and J by 8 bases, with 25 bases between. The germline CDR1 and CDR2 sequences are SGHTA and FQGNSA. The CDR3 spans 16 residues. For the CDR3, the DNA is TGTGCCAGCAGTTATTACCCTTTGACAGACTTAAAGGAAGCTTTCTTT. Protein product: CASSYYPLTDLKEAFF.

The rearrangement joins TRBV12-3 or TRBV12-4 to TRBJ2-7; 7 bases line up with TRBD1. The end of the DNA aligns better with TRBJ2-5, so the J call may be wrong. The CDR3 is 14 residues long. This chain's CDR3 is CASNPGGVEETQYF. DNA for the CDR3: TGTGCCAGCAATCCAGGGGGAGTGGAAGAGACCCAGTACTTC.